These T cell receptor beta chains were read from a single sample in a study of cytomegalovirus exposure and HLA in healthy donors. Generated by immunoSEQ multiplex PCR, the TCRdb table keeps only in-frame clones and is missing some. The sample table sets out about 60,000 clones. Source material: PBMCs. The receptors here all came from a man aged 50 or older in good health and CMV-seropositive. The conserved cysteine and the conserved F or W are not part of the CDR3 here. D genes are given only for firm matches.

V gene	D gene	J gene	CDR3 protein
TRBV7-2	TRBD2	TRBJ2-6	ASSFGGGNSGANVLT
TRBV19	.	TRBJ1-1	ASSFAGASEAF
TRBV15	.	TRBJ2-7	ATSRDLGDEQY
TRBV5-1	.	TRBJ2-7	ASSFGWRATAYEQY
TRBV5-6	.	TRBJ2-4	ASSLQQGSIQY
TRBV28	.	TRBJ2-2	ASSLVGQNTGELF
TRBV4-1	TRBD2	TRBJ2-1	ASSQDGAGDNEQF
TRBV13	.	TRBJ2-1	ASSPVRGGPQF
TRBV2	.	TRBJ1-2	ASSEVQGNGYT
TRBV25-1	TRBD2	TRBJ2-7	ASSEYAAGEVEQY
TRBV7-2	TRBD1	TRBJ1-1	ASSFTTGANTEDF
TRBV7-2	.	TRBJ2-7	ASSPSPGYEQY
TRBV28	.	TRBJ1-4	ATLGDNEKLF
TRBV9	.	TRBJ2-1	ASSVGNSNEQF
TRBV2	TRBD1	TRBJ1-5	ASSRQGGSNQPQH
TRBV5-1	.	TRBJ1-5	ASSLDGEKQPQH
TRBV20-1	.	TRBJ2-3	SATFQGTQY
TRBV18	.	TRBJ1-2	ASSPGQNYGYT
TRBV4-2	.	TRBJ2-7	ASSQEARGYSYEQY
TRBV13	TRBD1	TRBJ2-5	ASSQQRDSFQETQY
TRBV6-4	TRBD1	TRBJ1-1	ASRLDRGTEAF
TRBV5-1	.	TRBJ2-1	ASSLGRGYADSSYNEQF
TRBV4-1	TRBD1	TRBJ2-7	ASSRDVGQGATNEQY
TRBV9	.	TRBJ1-5	ASSVSPGQPQH